A single sample gave rise to the 29 T cell receptor beta chains below, sequenced in a study of molecular identifiers for immune sequencing clone quantification. TCRdb re-derived calls from the PCR reads in MiXCR, one entry per CDR3 protein. The sample has some 65,000 distinct CDR3 sequences; around 20% are singletons. The material sequenced was naive CD8+ T cells from blood, with Jurkat cell RNA spiked in. Regarding subset: FACS-sorted CD8+CD4-CCR7+CD45RA+ naive T cells. The origin of the receptors is a human donor in good health. Some libraries in this study had Jurkat cell RNA spiked in.

With regard to this clonotype: Possible read error: a much larger clone is one base away. The CDR3 DNA follows: TGTGCCTGCACTCGGGAGATACAAGAGACCCAGTACTTC. It encodes CACTREIQETQYF. The chain combines TRBV6-6 with TRBJ2-5, with D perhaps matching TRBD2 (6 bases). Germline lookup yields CDR1 MNHNY and CDR2 SVGAGI (reference sequence). Trimming pared 11 bases from V and 2 bases from J, leaving 15 bases between. The CDR3 has 13 residues.

To note about this clonotype: A read error may explain this, as a much larger clone is one base away. The chain has TRBV28 and TRBJ1-1; D is unclear. Germline V CDR1 and CDR2: MDHEN, SYDVKM. The CDR3 spans 15 residues. CDR3 DNA sequence: TGTGCCAGCAGTTTATTTGCCGTCTTGAACACTGAAGTTTTCTTT. Protein product: CASSLFAVLNTEVFF.

This clonotype was counted many times. The rearrangement links TRBV16 to TRBJ1-2; D uncertain. The germline V and J ends were trimmed by 0 bases and 4 bases, with 3 bases remaining between them. The germline V gene has CDR1 KGHSY and CDR2 FQNENV. This CDR3 is 12 amino acids long. The CDR3 DNA reads as TGTGCCAGCAGCCAATCTGCCTATGGCTACACCTTC. Its protein is CASSQSAYGYTF. Full variable domain (missing parts from reference TRBV16 and TRBJ1-2): GEEVAQTPKHLVRGEGQKAKLYCAPIKGHSYVFWYQQVLKNEFKFLISFQNENVFDETGMPKERFSAKCLPNSPCSLEIQATKLEDSAVYFCASSQSAYGYTFGSGTRLTVV.

This clonotype was seen at least ten times. The chain recombines TRBV11-2 with TRBJ1-1; D is uncertain. The CDR3 is 14 residues long. Germline loops: CDR1 SGHAT, CDR2 FQNNGV. Trimming stripped 5 bases from V and 5 bases from J, with 15 bases between. In DNA form, the CDR3 reads TGTGCCAGCAGCCCTCCGGCTGGCCGGACTGAAGCTTTCTTT. The encoded protein is CASSPPAGRTEAFF.

This chain joins TRBV21-1 and TRBJ2-7; the table's D call, TRBD1, has no DNA check behind it. TRBV21-1 is an annotated pseudogene. This CDR3 has 15 amino acids. The CDR3 spells CASRDRIWECSAQYF. DNA for the CDR3: TGTGCCAGCCGGGACAGGATTTGGGAATGTAGCGCGCAGTACTTC.

In this sample, this clonotype turned up many times. This chain links TRBV5-4 with TRBJ2-7; 8 nucleotides line up with TRBD2. CDR1 and CDR2 from the germline V gene are SGHNT and YYREEE (reference sequence). CDR3 length: 15 amino acids. Unmatched junction bases numbered 10, after V lost 3 bases and J lost 5 bases. The CDR3 nucleotides are TGTGCCAGCAGCTCGTCGGGACTAGTAGCCAACGAGCAGTACTTC. It yields the protein CASSSSGLVANEQYF.

There are a few counts of this clonotype. The rearrangement links TRBV29-1 to TRBJ2-7; 7 bases line up with TRBD1. The CDR3 sequence is 12 residues long. CDR1 and CDR2 from the germline V gene are SQVTM and ANQGSEA. The V segment lost 5 bases and the J segment 2 bases; nucleotides outside the gene matches: 3. DNA of the CDR3: TGCAGCGTTATGACAGGGACCTACGAGCAGTACTTC. It is translated as CSVMTGTYEQYF.

V gene TRBV2 combines with J gene TRBJ1-1; D possibly corresponds to TRBD1 (5 bases). The CDR3 consists of 13 residues. Germline-derived CDR1 and CDR2 are SNHLY and FYNNEI. V lost 6 bases and J lost 6, with 14 bases in between. The CDR3 coding sequence is TGTGCCAGCAGGAGGGGTGTTGACGCTGAAGCTTTCTTT. As protein: CASRRGVDAEAFF. Full variable domain (remainder filled in from reference TRBV2 and TRBJ1-1): EPEVTQTPSHQVTQMGQEVILRCVPISNHLYFYWYRQILGQKVEFLVSFYNNEISEKSEIFDDQFSVERPDGSNFTLKIRSTKLEDSAMYFCASRRGVDAEAFFGQGTRLTVV.

This clonotype was observed many times. One end of the junction fails to match germline, which may point to a read error. This sequence joins TRBV7-7 and TRBJ2-3; either TRBD1 or TRBD2 may fit D (5 bases each). The germline V gene encodes CDR1 SSHAT and CDR2 FNYEAQ (reference sequence). The CDR3 runs 15 residues. The CDR3 nucleotides are TGTGCTAGCAGCTTAGGGACCCTACATACAGATACGCAGTATTTT. It yields the protein CASSLGTLHTDTQYF.

This clonotype has ten or more counts. This chain connects TRBV12-3 or TRBV12-4 to TRBJ2-3; D possibly corresponds to TRBD1 (5 bases). This CDR3 is 12 amino acids long. Trimming removed 8 bases from V and 4 bases from J, with 10 bases in between. The CDR3 DNA reads as TGTGCCAGCGCGTGGGGCGCAGATACGCAGTATTTT. This sequence encodes CASAWGADTQYF.

This clonotype was observed at least ten times. V gene TRBV4-1 combines with J gene TRBJ1-4; tentatively, D is TRBD1 (5 bases). The CDR3 spans 14 residues. Germline V CDR1 and CDR2: MGHRA, YSYEKL. Trimming removed 1 base at V and 14 bases at J, with 17 bases between. CDR3 sequence (DNA): TGCGCCAGCAGCCAAGTAAGCGGGACGGCGGGTCTGTTTTTT. As protein: CASSQVSGTAGLFF.

This clonotype was seen ten or more times. V and J are TRBV11-2 and TRBJ2-2; no clear D gene. This CDR3 is built from 12 residues. CDR1 SGHAT and CDR2 FQNNGV come from the germline V gene. V lost 5 bases, J lost 4 bases, and 5 bases lay in between. The CDR3 region is CASSIGTGELFF. CDR3 nucleotides: TGTGCCAGCAGCATCGGCACCGGGGAGCTGTTTTTT.

This clonotype occurred many times. The chain carries TRBV7-2 and TRBJ2-7; TRBD1 matches 8 bases. The V and J ends lost 5 bases and 7 bases, in that order; junction bases with no gene match: 16. This CDR3 contains 16 residues. The germline gives CDR1 SGHTA, CDR2 FQGNSA. The CDR3 is CASSPWTGYDLYEQYF. DNA of the CDR3: TGTGCCAGCAGCCCATGGACAGGGTACGATTTGTATGAGCAGTACTTC.

This clonotype appeared many times. The chain is built from TRBV19 and TRBJ2-3; D gene uncertain. The CDR3 loop spans 14 amino acids. The V gene lost 2 bases and the J gene lost 2 bases, with 8 bases spanning the gap. In germline, CDR1 is LNHDA, CDR2 SQIVND (reference sequence). The CDR3 spells CASSITEFTDTQYF. Here the CDR3 DNA reads TGTGCCAGTAGTATAACGGAGTTCACAGATACGCAGTATTTT.

This clonotype was seen more than once but under ten times. The gene calls are TRBV27 and TRBJ1-4; TRBD1 might be the D (6 bases). The germline V and J ends were trimmed by 5 bases and 4 bases, with 17 bases remaining between them. The CDR3 runs 16 residues. CDR1 MNHEY and CDR2 SMNVEV come from the germline V gene (reference sequence). CDR3 DNA sequence: TGTGCCAGCAGTCCCTCCTCGGGACATTTTAATGAAAAACTGTTTTTT. Protein: CASSPSSGHFNEKLFF.

In its sample, this clonotype was seen a few times. Just one base apart from a much larger clone, this may be a read error. V and J are TRBV4-1 and TRBJ2-2; perhaps TRBD1 as D (6 bases). The V gene's germline CDR1 is MGHRA and CDR2 YSYEKL. This CDR3 contains 19 residues. CDR3 amino acids: CAGSQGRGTIVANTGELFF. CDR3 in DNA: TGCGCCGGCAGCCAAGGGCGAGGGACAATCGTTGCGAACACCGGGGAGCTGTTTTTT.

This clonotype has ten or more counts. V and J are TRBV2 and TRBJ1-2, with D perhaps TRBD1 (5 bases). Germline values: CDR1 SNHLY, CDR2 FYNNEI. This CDR3 comprises 13 residues. V lost 6 bases and J 2 bases, leaving 10 bases between the germline ends. The CDR3 here is CASSEGRNYGYTF. CDR3 coding DNA: TGTGCCAGCAGCGAGGGACGGAACTATGGCTACACCTTC.

This clonotype was observed at least ten times. The chain combines TRBV10-2 with TRBJ2-3; 8 bases align to TRBD2. V gave up 5 bases and J gave up 1 base; unmatched junction bases: 17. From germline, CDR1 is WSHSY and CDR2 SAAADI. The CDR3 is 19 residues long. The CDR3 DNA is TGCGCCAGCAGTCCCCTCTCCGACAGCGGGAGATTCGGCACAGATACGCAGTATTTT. Translating gives CASSPLSDSGRFGTDTQYF.

This clonotype came up once. This sequence may be a read error, since a much larger clone differs from it by one base. The rearrangement uses TRBV14 and TRBJ1-2; 8 nucleotides agree with TRBD1. This CDR3 comprises 13 residues. Germline V lookup: CDR1 SGHDN, CDR2 FVKESK. This CDR3 is CTSSQTGVYGYTF. CDR3 DNA: TGTACCAGCAGCCAGACAGGGGTCTATGGCTACACCTTC.

Of note for this clonotype: A read error may be the cause here, since a much bigger clone is one base away. This chain links TRBV29-1 with TRBJ2-7; perhaps D is TRBD1 or TRBD2 (5 bases each). The germline V gene encodes CDR1 SQVTM and CDR2 ANQGSEA. The length of the CDR3 is 14 residues. CDR3 residues: CSVEDRSDSYVQYF. DNA for the CDR3: TGCAGCGTTGAAGATCGTAGCGACAGCTACGTGCAGTACTTC.

This clonotype has just a few counts. The chain uses TRBV9 and TRBJ2-7; 7 positions match TRBD2. Germline lookup yields CDR1 SGDLS and CDR2 YYNGEE. This CDR3 region has 15 residues. V lost 0 bases and J lost 2; bases outside the gene matches: 5. The CDR3 nucleotides are TGTGCCAGCAGCGTAGGGGCTAGCGGCCCCTACGAGCAGTACTTC. It translates to CASSVGASGPYEQYF.

V is TRBV7-8 and J is TRBJ2-3, with 9 bases that match TRBD2. CDR1 and CDR2 (germline): SGHVS, FQNEAQ. There are 22 residues in the CDR3. J lost 1 base, V lost 4 bases, and 24 bases had no gene match. The CDR3 DNA reads TGTGCCAGCAGCTCCCTGGATGTCTGGCGGGAGGGCCTTATGGCGGGCACAGATACGCAGTATTTT. The encoded protein is CASSSLDVWREGLMAGTDTQYF.

This clonotype appeared many times. This rearrangement joins TRBV29-1 to TRBJ1-1, with a weak D call TRBD1 (6 bases). The CDR3 spans 14 residues. CDR1 and CDR2 from the germline V gene are SQVTM and ANQGSEA. The V end was cut by 3 bases, the J end by 3 bases, with 14 bases between. The CDR3: CSVEYRVEYTEAFF. The CDR3 DNA sequence: TGCAGCGTTGAGTACAGGGTGGAATACACTGAAGCTTTCTTT.

In its sample, this clonotype was seen many times. The chain employs TRBV11-3 and TRBJ2-3, with D possibly being TRBD2 (5 bases). The length of the CDR3 is 18 residues. The germline CDR1 and CDR2 sequences are SGHNT and YENEEA. Trimming took off 5 bases at V and 1 base at J, with 22 bases between the two ends. The CDR3 loop is CASSRVPKAEGGTDTQYF. In DNA, the CDR3 is TGTGCCAGCAGCCGAGTCCCTAAAGCGGAAGGTGGCACAGATACGCAGTATTTT.

This clonotype was counted many times. This chain connects TRBV2 to TRBJ2-7, with D perhaps matching TRBD1 or TRBD2 (6 bases each). V gave up 1 base and J gave up 2 bases, with 12 bases separating them. Germline CDR1 and CDR2: SNHLY and FYNNEI. This CDR3 contains 15 residues. CDR3 bases: TGTGCCAGCAGTGAAGAACCCGGGGGCGCCTACGAGCAGTACTTC. This sequence encodes CASSEEPGGAYEQYF.

This clonotype was counted at least ten times. The chain uses TRBV7-4 and TRBJ2-7, with a tentative D call TRBD1 (6 bases). Germline V gene sequence: CDR1 SGHVT, CDR2 SQSDAQ. Trimming cost V 5 bases and J 3 bases, with 17 bases left between them. The CDR3 totals 15 residues. As DNA, the CDR3 is TGTGCCAGCAGCCCCCTATCCTTGGACAGCTACGAGCAGTACTTC. The encoded protein is CASSPLSLDSYEQYF. Looking up the rest from reference TRBV7-4 and TRBJ2-7 gives the full variable domain: GAGVSQSPRYKVAKRGRDVALRCDSISGHVTLYWYRQTLGQGSEVLTYSQSDAQRDKSGRPSGRFSAERPERSVSTLKIQRTEQGDSAVYLCASSPLSLDSYEQYFGPGTRLTVT.

This clonotype has a count of ten or more. The V call is TRBV27, the J call TRBJ2-3; 8 nucleotides agree with TRBD1. The V gene's germline CDR1 is MNHEY and CDR2 SMNVEV (reference sequence). The CDR3 is 17 residues long. After removal of 7 bases from V and 4 bases from J, the junction contained 16 bases not matched to a gene. CDR3 region: CASKAGPGGLSADTQYF. The CDR3 nucleotides are TGTGCCAGCAAGGCGGGCCCAGGGGGCCTTAGCGCAGATACGCAGTATTTT.

Ten or more counts support this clonotype. V gene TRBV6-5 combines with J gene TRBJ2-3; 7 nucleotides line up with TRBD1. The CDR3 spans 15 residues. V lost 0 bases to trimming and J lost 6 bases; unmatched junction nucleotides: 6. Germline V gene lookup returns CDR1 MNHEY and CDR2 SVGAGI. DNA of the CDR3: TGTGCCAGCAGTTACTCTGGGACAGACCCGGATACGCAGTATTTT. Amino acid sequence: CASSYSGTDPDTQYF.

V usage is TRBV29-1 and J usage is TRBJ2-3; 7 bases are a match to TRBD2. The CDR3 consists of 13 residues. With 4 bases clipped from V and 6 bases from J, the junction kept 7 bases outside the gene matches. CDR1 and CDR2 (germline): SQVTM, ANQGSEA. CDR3 sequence reads: CSVVGGSEDTQYF. CDR3 in DNA: TGCAGCGTTGTTGGCGGGAGCGAGGATACGCAGTATTTT.